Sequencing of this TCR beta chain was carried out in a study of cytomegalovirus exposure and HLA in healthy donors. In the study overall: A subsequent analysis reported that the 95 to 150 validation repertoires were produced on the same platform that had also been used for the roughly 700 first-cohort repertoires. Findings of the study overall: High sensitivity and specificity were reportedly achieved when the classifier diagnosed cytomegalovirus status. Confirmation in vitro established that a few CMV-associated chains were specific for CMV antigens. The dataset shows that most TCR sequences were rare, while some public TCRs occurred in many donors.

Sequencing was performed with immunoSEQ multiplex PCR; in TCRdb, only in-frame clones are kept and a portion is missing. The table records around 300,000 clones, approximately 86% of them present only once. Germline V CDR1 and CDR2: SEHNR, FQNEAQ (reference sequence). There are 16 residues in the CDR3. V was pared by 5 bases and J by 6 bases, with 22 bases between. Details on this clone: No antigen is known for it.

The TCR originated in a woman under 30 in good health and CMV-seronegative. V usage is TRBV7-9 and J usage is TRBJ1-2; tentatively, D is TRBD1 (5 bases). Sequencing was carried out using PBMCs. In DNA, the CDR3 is TGTGCCAGCAGCCTCACCGCGCCCCGGGGAGGGGATGGCTACACCTTC. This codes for CASSLTAPRGGDGYTF.